A single sample is the source of the 7 T cell receptor beta chains below, sequenced in a study of CD4 T cells in relation to SARS-CoV-2 and coronaviruses. These receptors are not linked to any known antigen. The unexposed donors gave CD4+ T cells in about 2011-2019, prior to COVID-19. Isolation of CD4+ T cells took place after less than twelve days in culture. Assay used: immunoSEQ multiplex PCR; TCRdb lists only in-frame clones, some missing. The data contain under 25,000 clones, 78% of them seen just once; the ten biggest clones take up approximately 19%. The sample taken for sequencing was CD4+ T cells from PBMCs, cultured in vitro. All receptors come from a human donor in good health.

Only a few counts were recorded for this clone. V and J are TRBV29-1 and TRBJ2-7; 8 bases line up with TRBD2. Germline CDR1 reads SQVTM; CDR2 reads ANQGSEA. V was pared by 7 bases and J by 3 bases, with 8 bases of the junction left unmatched. The CDR3 has 13 amino acids. CDR3: CSALERESYEQYF. As DNA, the CDR3 is TGCAGCGCCCTCGAGCGGGAGAGCTACGAGCAGTACTTC.

This clone was observed a single time. The chain combines TRBV20-1 with TRBJ2-3; D may be TRBD1 (5 bases). Deletions cut 6 bases from V and 2 bases from J, with 12 bases between. Germline CDR1 DFQATT, CDR2 SNEGSKA (reference sequence). The CDR3 is 13 amino acids. Here the CDR3 DNA reads TGCAGTGCAAGTGACAGATACACAGATACGCAGTATTTT. This sequence encodes CSASDRYTDTQYF.

This chain uses TRBV5-1 with TRBJ2-3, with TRBD2 identical over 12 bases. J gave up 3 bases and V 3 bases, and 5 bases lay outside the gene matches. Germline CDR1 and CDR2: SGHRS and YFSETQ. The CDR3 is made up of 16 amino acids. This CDR3 is CASSSATSGGTDTQYF. The CDR3 nucleotides read TGCGCCAGCAGCTCCGCCACTAGCGGGGGGACAGATACGCAGTATTTT.

The rearrangement links TRBV5-5 to TRBJ2-1; D tentatively fits TRBD1 or TRBD2 (7 bases each). CDR3 length: 20 amino acids. V dropped 4 bases and J dropped 6 bases, with 32 bases sitting between them. Germline V gene sequence: CDR1 SGHKS, CDR2 YYEKEE (reference sequence). This chain's CDR3 is CASSLGEGAPESGNTNEQFF. As DNA, the CDR3 is TGTGCCAGCAGCCTGGGGGAGGGGGCGCCCGAAAGCGGGAACACCAATGAGCAGTTCTTC.

The chain combines TRBV11-3 with TRBJ2-3, with TRBD2 matching over 9 bases. Trimming took 4 bases from V and 8 from J; bases not matched to a gene: 10. The CDR3 covers 15 residues. CDR1 and CDR2 (germline): SGHNT, YENEEA. CDR3 region: CASSSGLATGGTQYF. Written as DNA, the CDR3 is TGTGCCAGCAGCTCCGGACTAGCGACAGGTGGTACGCAGTATTTT.

The chain has TRBV30 and TRBJ2-7, with D unresolved. CDR1 is GTSNPN, CDR2 SVGIG, per germline (reference sequence). The V gene lost 2 bases and the J gene lost 0 bases, with 5 bases spanning the gap. The CDR3 is 12 residues long. The DNA of the CDR3 is TGTGCCTGGAGTCCCAGCTCCTACGAGCAGTACTTC. It codes for CAWSPSSYEQYF.

The chain carries TRBV10-3 and TRBJ2-3; TRBD1 aligns across 9 bases. This CDR3 has 15 residues. CDR1 is ENHRY and CDR2 is SYGVKD in the germline V gene. J gave up 5 bases and V 7 bases, and 10 bases lay outside the gene matches. CDR3 bases: TGTGCCATCACTCGCGGGACAGGGAGGGGAGATACGCAGTATTTT. It specifies CAITRGTGRGDTQYF.